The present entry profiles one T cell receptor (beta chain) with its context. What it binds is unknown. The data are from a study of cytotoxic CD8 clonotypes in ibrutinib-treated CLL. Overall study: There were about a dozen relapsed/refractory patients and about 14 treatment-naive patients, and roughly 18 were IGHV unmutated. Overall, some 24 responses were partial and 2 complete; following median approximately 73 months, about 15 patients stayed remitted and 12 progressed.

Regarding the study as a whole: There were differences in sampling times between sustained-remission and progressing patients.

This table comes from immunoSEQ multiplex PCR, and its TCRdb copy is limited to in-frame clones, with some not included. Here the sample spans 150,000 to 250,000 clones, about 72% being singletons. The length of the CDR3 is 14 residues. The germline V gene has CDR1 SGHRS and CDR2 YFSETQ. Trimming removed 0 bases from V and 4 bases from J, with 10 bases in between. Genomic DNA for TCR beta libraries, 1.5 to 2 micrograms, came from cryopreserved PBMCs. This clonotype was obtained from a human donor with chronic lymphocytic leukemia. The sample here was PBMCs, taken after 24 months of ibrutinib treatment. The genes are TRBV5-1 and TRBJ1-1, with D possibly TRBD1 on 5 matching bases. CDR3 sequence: CASSLGQLSTEAFF. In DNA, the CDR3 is TGCGCCAGCAGCTTGGGACAGTTGTCCACTGAAGCTTTCTTT. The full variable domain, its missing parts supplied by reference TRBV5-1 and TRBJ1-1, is KAGVTQTPRYLIKTRGQQVTLSCSPISGHRSVSWYQQTPGQGLQFLFEYFSETQRNKGNFPGRFSGRQFSNSRSEMNVSTLELGDSALYLCASSLGQLSTEAFFGQGTRLTVV.